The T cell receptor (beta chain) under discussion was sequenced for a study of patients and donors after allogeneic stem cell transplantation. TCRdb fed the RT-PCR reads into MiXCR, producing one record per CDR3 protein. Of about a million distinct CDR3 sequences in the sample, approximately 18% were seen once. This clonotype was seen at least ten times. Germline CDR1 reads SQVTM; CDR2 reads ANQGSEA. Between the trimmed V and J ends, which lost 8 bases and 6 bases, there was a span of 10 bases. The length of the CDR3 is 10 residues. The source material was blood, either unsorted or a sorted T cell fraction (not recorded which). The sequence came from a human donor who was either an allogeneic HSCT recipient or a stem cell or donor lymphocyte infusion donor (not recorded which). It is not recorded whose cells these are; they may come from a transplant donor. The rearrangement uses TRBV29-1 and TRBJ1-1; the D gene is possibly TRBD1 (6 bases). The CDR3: CSSRQAEAFF. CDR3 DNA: TGCAGCTCTCGACAGGCTGAAGCTTTCTTT.